These 5 T cell receptor beta chains were sequenced from one sample in a study of OX40 agonist ivuxolimab in advanced cancers. The receptor library was made with the immunoSEQ multiplex PCR assay. TCRdb re-hosts the immuneACCESS table, in-frame sequences only. Its copies lack some clones; in the studies checked, an unresolved V gene accounts for under half of them, and the cause for the rest is not known. The sample table holds about 92,000 clones, of which under 85% were seen once. The ten top clones hold roughly 5.8% of the sample. Here the sequenced sample was CD4+ or CD8+ T cells sorted from blood, taken in a trial of the OX40 agonist ivuxolimab. These receptors originate from an adult with an advanced solid tumor such as melanoma, head and neck, liver or kidney cancer.

This clone was picked up a small number of times. J is TRBJ2-7 and V is TRBV4-1; no clear D gene. The CDR3 extends over 14 amino acids. The V gene's germline CDR1 is MGHRA and CDR2 YSYEKL. V shed 0 bases and J shed 2 bases, with 8 bases lying between them. The CDR3 sequence is CASSQEDNPYEQYF. The CDR3 DNA follows: TGCGCCAGCAGCCAAGAAGACAATCCCTACGAGCAGTACTTC.

This clone has only one observation. V is TRBV19 and J is TRBJ2-1; TRBD2 is a possible D gene (6 bases). Germline CDR1 is LNHDA and CDR2 is SQIVND (reference sequence). The CDR3 covers 17 residues. V lost 4 bases and J lost 4, with 20 bases in between. For the CDR3, the DNA is TGTGCCAGTAGTACCGGCCTACTAGCATCCCATTACAATGAGCAGTTCTTC. It encodes CASSTGLLASHYNEQFF.

The rearrangement links TRBV7-2 to TRBJ1-4, with D possibly TRBD1 on 6 matching bases. With 1 base removed from V and 2 bases from J, the gap between germline ends came to 8 bases. The CDR3 length is 15 residues. Germline V gives CDR1 SGHTA, CDR2 FQGNSA. CDR3 in DNA: TGTGCCAGCAGCTTAGGAGGACAGACTAATGAAAAACTGTTTTTT. It translates to CASSLGGQTNEKLFF.

This chain uses TRBV14 with TRBJ2-1; D is uncertain. Trimming removed 4 bases at V and 0 bases at J, with 16 bases between. The CDR3 spans 17 residues. Looked up from germline, CDR1 is SGHDN and CDR2 is FVKESK. CDR3 nucleotide sequence: TGTGCCAGCAGCCCGGGCCCGGTATTTGGCTCCTACAATGAGCAGTTCTTC. Protein: CASSPGPVFGSYNEQFF.

The genes are TRBV6-5 and TRBJ2-1; a weak D match, TRBD2 (5 bases). V was trimmed by 4 bases and J by 5 bases, leaving 9 bases between them. Germline assignment: CDR1 MNHEY and CDR2 SVGAGI. The CDR3 runs 13 residues. CDR3 nucleotides: TGTGCCAGCAGTTGGGGAGCCCACAATGAGCAGTTCTTC. Its translation: CASSWGAHNEQFF.